This TCR beta chain originates from a study of blood T cell repertoires in COVID-19. Original processing methods: Scientists estimated how many nucleated cells there were by amplifying reference gene primers. Method: immunoSEQ multiplex PCR; TCRdb's copy keeps in-frame clones and lacks some. V, J and clone size were drawn from that table, and D and trimming were deduced from the DNA. The table includes fewer than 200,000 clones, approximately 92% detected once. Patients of the Seattle cohort, enrolled during active infection, were followed longitudinally. The germline V gene encodes CDR1 SGDLS and CDR2 YYNGEE. V trimming: 2 bases; J trimming: 9 bases; junction bases outside the gene matches: 11. CDR3 length: 15 amino acids.

Input material: peripheral blood. The chain carries TRBV9 and TRBJ2-1, with 7 bases identical to TRBD1. This TCR was sampled from a man under 40 with COVID-19, enrolled during active disease. This CDR3 reads CASSVLETGSIEQFF. Written as DNA, the CDR3 is TGTGCCAGCAGCGTTTTGGAGACAGGGTCCATTGAGCAGTTCTTC.